The 27 T cell receptor beta chains given below trace back to one sample, sequenced in a study of control samples from healthy donors and cancer patients. Sequencing used immunoSEQ multiplex PCR; TCRdb keeps in-frame clones, though not all of them. In the table there are 200,000 to 250,000 clones, about 93% of which are singletons. Sequencing used blood. These receptors all come from a man between 45 and 60 years old in good health.

The V and J genes are TRBV5-4 and TRBJ2-7; weak D call: TRBD2 (5 bases). V lost 4 bases and J 6 bases, leaving 17 bases between the germline ends. The CDR3 has 14 residues. The germline gives CDR1 SGHNT, CDR2 YYREEE (reference sequence). Written as DNA, the CDR3 is TGTGCCAGCAGCCGGGGTGGGTGGCCGGGCGAGCAGTACTTC. It yields the protein CASSRGGWPGEQYF.

This rearrangement joins TRBV27 to TRBJ1-4; D gene unclear. Per germline, CDR1 MNHEY and CDR2 SMNVEV (reference sequence). The CDR3 extends over 13 amino acids. The V end lost 6 bases, the J end lost 5 bases, and 10 bases lay between the germline ends. CDR3 loop: CASRRAQNEKLFF. CDR3 sequence (DNA): TGTGCCAGCAGACGGGCCCAAAATGAAAAACTGTTTTTT.

The chain employs TRBV6-6 and TRBJ2-3; 8 bases fit TRBD1. V shed 5 bases and J 11 bases; nucleotides not matched to a gene: 3. The CDR3 sequence is 11 residues long. Germline V CDR1 and CDR2: MNHNY, SVGAGI (reference sequence). The CDR3 bases are TGTGCCAGCAGTCCAGGGGGCTTGCAGTATTTT. Translation gives CASSPGGLQYF.

In this sample, this clone turned up once. The genes are TRBV6-5 and TRBJ1-2, with D unresolved. Trimming left V 9 bases short and J 0 bases short, with 11 bases between. From germline, CDR1 is MNHEY and CDR2 SVGAGI. This CDR3 comprises 13 residues. CDR3 region: CASCRGSNYGYTF. The CDR3 nucleotides read TGTGCCAGTTGTCGGGGATCTAACTATGGCTACACCTTC.

This sequence joins TRBV7-9 and TRBJ1-1; D perhaps matches TRBD1 (5 bases). The V end lost 2 bases, the J end lost 3 bases, and 10 bases lay between the germline ends. Germline V CDR1 and CDR2: SEHNR, FQNEAQ (reference sequence). CDR3 length: 14 residues. DNA of the CDR3: TGTGCCAGCAGCTTATTGGGACGAGACACTGAAGCTTTCTTT. Translating gives CASSLLGRDTEAFF.

In nucleotides, the CDR3 is TGTGCCAGCAGTAACCCCGGGACATTAGCTGAAGCTTTCTTT. Its protein is CASSNPGTLAEAFF. The chain joins TRBV6-5 to TRBJ1-1; TRBD1 is a possible D gene (6 bases). The germline V gene has CDR1 MNHEY and CDR2 SVGAGI. The length of the CDR3 is 14 residues. The V end was cut by 5 bases, the J end by 6 bases, with 16 bases between.

This chain joins TRBV2 and TRBJ2-3; D possibly uses TRBD1 or TRBD2 (5 bases each). Trimming left V 10 bases short and J 4 bases short, with 9 bases between. The CDR3 totals 11 residues. Germline loops: CDR1 SNHLY, CDR2 FYNNEI. This CDR3 reads CANGAADTQYF. The CDR3 DNA sequence: TGTGCCAACGGGGCCGCAGATACGCAGTATTTT.

The CDR3 DNA reads as TGTGCCAGCAGTTTTGGACAGGGCTACGAGCAGTACGTC. Residues: CASSFGQGYEQYV. This chain links TRBV27 with TRBJ2-7, with 8 bases aligning to TRBD1. The CDR3 totals 13 residues. J lost 3 bases, V lost 3 bases, and 1 base had no gene match. Germline values: CDR1 MNHEY, CDR2 SMNVEV (reference sequence).

The chain has TRBV6-5 and TRBJ2-7; TRBD1 matches 8 bases. The CDR3 has 13 residues. V shed 6 bases, J shed 4 bases, and the junction held 5 bases outside the gene matches. Germline loops: CDR1 MNHEY, CDR2 SVGAGI. DNA of the CDR3: TGTGCCAGCAGGAGACAGGGGTGGTACGAGCAGTACTTC. It encodes CASRRQGWYEQYF.

The gene calls are TRBV25-1 and TRBJ1-1; D is perhaps TRBD1 (5 bases). Germline V CDR1 and CDR2: MGHDK, SYGVNS. The CDR3 totals 12 residues. V shed 6 bases and J shed 1 base, with 6 bases lying between them. The CDR3 region is CASRGPNTEAFF. CDR3 coding DNA: TGTGCCAGCAGGGGGCCGAACACTGAAGCTTTCTTT.

The chain is built from TRBV5-4 and TRBJ2-5; D is perhaps TRBD1 (6 bases). Per the germline V gene, CDR1 is SGHNT and CDR2 is YYREEE (reference sequence). Between the trimmed V and J ends, which lost 4 bases and 1 base, there was a span of 14 bases. The CDR3 spans 15 residues. For the CDR3, the DNA is TGTGCCAGCAGCCTATCGACAGGCCCCCAAGAGACCCAGTACTTC. Translation: CASSLSTGPQETQYF.

V is TRBV20-1 and J is TRBJ1-3, with D possibly TRBD1 on 5 matching bases. The CDR3 runs 14 residues. The V gene lost 3 bases and the J gene lost 3 bases, with 12 bases spanning the gap. Germline V gene sequence: CDR1 DFQATT, CDR2 SNEGSKA (reference sequence). The CDR3 coding sequence is TGCAGTGCTAGTCCGACAGTAGATGGAAACACCATATATTTT. Translating it yields CSASPTVDGNTIYF.

This chain uses TRBV7-9 with TRBJ1-1, with D possibly being TRBD1 (6 bases). CDR3 size: 17 residues. The germline V and J ends were trimmed by 3 bases and 4 bases, with 21 bases remaining between them. Germline assignment: CDR1 SEHNR and CDR2 FQNEAQ (reference sequence). The CDR3 spells CASSFRGGRILRTEAFF. For the CDR3, the DNA is TGTGCCAGCAGCTTTAGAGGGGGGAGAATCCTTCGCACTGAAGCTTTCTTT.

J is TRBJ2-3 and V is TRBV6-6; tentatively, D is TRBD2 (6 bases). The CDR3 is 16 amino acids. Per germline, CDR1 MNHNY and CDR2 SVGAGI (reference sequence). The germline V and J ends were trimmed by 6 bases and 3 bases, with 19 bases remaining between them. The CDR3 sequence is CASRGREWGGTDTQYF. The CDR3 DNA reads as TGTGCCAGCAGGGGGCGCGAATGGGGAGGAACAGATACGCAGTATTTT.

This chain's CDR3 is CSVGRGADYGYTF. CDR3 nucleotide sequence: TGCAGCGTTGGAAGGGGAGCGGACTATGGCTACACCTTC. The gene calls are TRBV29-1 and TRBJ1-2; tentatively, D is TRBD1 (5 bases). CDR1 SQVTM and CDR2 ANQGSEA come from the germline V gene. This CDR3 has 13 residues. The ends were cut back, 4 bases at V and 3 bases at J, with 12 bases in the middle.

This chain uses TRBV19 with TRBJ2-3; D perhaps matches TRBD1 (6 bases). Germline V gene sequence: CDR1 LNHDA, CDR2 SQIVND (reference sequence). The CDR3 is made up of 14 amino acids. V gave up 10 bases and J gave up 6 bases, with 20 bases separating them. In DNA, the CDR3 is TGTGCCACAAGCAGGGGATTTGAAGTTGATACGCAGTATTTT. It is translated as CATSRGFEVDTQYF.

The V and J genes are TRBV6-1 and TRBJ2-1; 11 bases agree with TRBD2. The germline CDR1 and CDR2 sequences are MNHNS and SASEGT. V lost 3 bases, J lost 4 bases, and 8 bases stayed unmatched. The CDR3 has 17 amino acids. DNA for the CDR3: TGTGCCAGCAGTGACGGACTTAGCGGGGGGGCGTACAATGAGCAGTTCTTC. Residues: CASSDGLSGGAYNEQFF.

The count of this clone is one. The gene calls are TRBV3-1 (or the pseudogene TRBV3-2) and TRBJ1-3; D is uncertain. Germline CDR1 reads LGHDT; CDR2 reads YNNKEL (reference sequence). V lost 3 bases, J lost 0 bases, and 9 bases lay in between. CDR3 length equals 15 residues. CDR3 amino acids: CASSHVTVSGNTIYF. The CDR3 region has the DNA TGTGCCAGCAGCCATGTCACGGTCTCTGGAAACACCATATATTTT.

The chain employs TRBV3-1 (or the pseudogene TRBV3-2) and TRBJ2-5, with no clear D. Trimming took 7 bases from V and 5 from J, leaving 8 bases between them. CDR1 LGHDT and CDR2 YNNKEL come from the germline V gene (reference sequence). This CDR3 region has 11 residues. CDR3: CASTLGETQYF. For the CDR3, the DNA is TGTGCCAGCACCTTAGGGGAGACCCAGTACTTC.

In regard to this clone: Distinct nucleotide sequences in the sample also encode this CDR3. The chain joins TRBV3-1 (or the pseudogene TRBV3-2) to TRBJ1-1; D may be TRBD1 (5 bases). V was trimmed by 4 bases and J by 1 base, leaving 7 bases between them. CDR1 is LGHDT, CDR2 YNNKEL, per germline (reference sequence). This CDR3 contains 13 residues. The CDR3 DNA reads as TGTGCCAGCAGCCTCCAGGGGAACACTGAAGCTTTCTTT. Protein sequence: CASSLQGNTEAFF.

This clone was observed once. This chain connects TRBV12-3 or TRBV12-4 to TRBJ1-1, with D uncertain. This CDR3 has 13 amino acids. Trimming took 7 bases from V and 1 from J, leaving 10 bases between them. CDR3 in DNA: TGTGCCAGCATGGCGGTGGGGAACACTGAAGCTTTCTTT. Translated: CASMAVGNTEAFF.

The chain uses TRBV25-1 and TRBJ2-1; no reliable D call. The V gene lost 3 bases and the J gene lost 0 bases, with 9 bases spanning the gap. The CDR3 is 15 amino acids. The germline V gene has CDR1 MGHDK and CDR2 SYGVNS. CDR3 loop: CASSDAGTSYNEQFF. In DNA, the CDR3 is TGTGCCAGCAGTGATGCAGGAACCTCCTACAATGAGCAGTTCTTC.

The rearrangement links TRBV2 to TRBJ2-1, with 8 bases identical to TRBD2. The CDR3 length is 15 residues. Germline V gene lookup returns CDR1 SNHLY and CDR2 FYNNEI. Trimming removed 2 bases from V and 3 bases from J; junction bases left unmatched: 3. The CDR3, as DNA: TGTGCCAGCAGTGAATCCGCGGGGGGCTACAATGAGCAGTTCTTC. Its translation: CASSESAGGYNEQFF.

The CDR3 here is CATSRDLLVSLRYGYTF. CDR3 DNA sequence: TGTGCCACCAGCAGAGATCTCTTGGTCTCCCTCCGCTATGGCTACACCTTC. The genes are TRBV15 and TRBJ1-2; no clear D. Germline CDR1 and CDR2: LNHNV and YYDKDF (reference sequence). Trimming stripped 0 bases from V and 4 bases from J, with 18 bases between. The CDR3 length is 17 residues.

The V and J genes are TRBV5-1 and TRBJ1-5; the D gene is possibly TRBD1 (6 bases). This CDR3 comprises 15 residues. Deletions cut 5 bases from V and 1 base from J, with 13 bases between. Germline CDR1 and CDR2: SGHRS and YFSETQ. The CDR3: CASREGVWSNQPQHF. DNA of the CDR3: TGCGCCAGCAGAGAGGGGGTGTGGAGCAATCAGCCCCAGCATTTT.

V gene TRBV4-2 combines with J gene TRBJ1-1; TRBD1 might be the D (5 bases). V was trimmed by 2 bases and J by 2 bases, leaving 15 bases between them. Germline values: CDR1 LGHNA, CDR2 YNFKEQ. CDR3 length equals 16 residues. For the CDR3, the DNA is TGTGCCAGCAGCCAATTTAACGGAGGGACCAACACTGAAGCTTTCTTT. Its translation: CASSQFNGGTNTEAFF.

The gene calls are TRBV29-1 and TRBJ1-6; D is uncertain. The V and J ends lost 4 bases and 3 bases respectively, with 10 bases between them. This CDR3 has 14 residues. From germline, CDR1 is SQVTM and CDR2 ANQGSEA. The DNA of the CDR3 is TGCAGCGTTGCGGGTACTAACTATAATTCACCCCTCCACTTT. It is translated as CSVAGTNYNSPLHF.